This T cell receptor (beta chain) was found in a study of vaccination effects on CD4 cells after COVID-19. Study results and limitations: In healthy vaccinees, only 1 of 255 vaccine-induced clones cross-reacted with common cold coronaviruses.

Around day 10 of culture, CD4+ T cells were separated out. All vaccine recipients tested negative for nucleocapsid antibodies and had never contracted SARS-CoV-2 infection. Half-medium changes using IL-2 medium occurred on days 3 and 7. The data were produced by immunoSEQ multiplex PCR, yet TCRdb's version contains in-frame clones alone and is incomplete. The sample holds 45,000 to 60,000 clones, about three quarters seen once. The CDR3 totals 16 residues. V lost 3 bases and J 4 bases, leaving 18 bases between the germline ends. Germline CDR1 reads SGDLS; CDR2 reads YYNGEE. Of note for this clone: Its target is not known.

The rearrangement uses TRBV9 and TRBJ2-3; perhaps TRBD1 as D (6 bases). This specimen was CD4+ T cells from PBMCs cultured without peptide, taken before COVID-19 vaccination. The clonotype comes from a human donor who received a COVID-19 vaccine. Written as DNA, the CDR3 is TGTGCCAGCAGCGGTATAATAGGGGGTCCCCCAGATACGCAGTATTTT. This encodes CASSGIIGGPPDTQYF.